The T cell receptor (beta chain) described here comes from a study of Ad26.COV2.S vaccination and SARS-CoV-2 variants. Study summary: Each vaccinee took Ad26.COV2.S intramuscularly, once or twice 56 days apart. Study-wide findings and caveats: It was reported that spike-specific CD8+ and CD4+ T cell responses were substantially broad after vaccination. Ad26.COV2.S recipients had broader spike-specific TCRs (P = 0.0014).

On this clone itself: What it binds is unknown.

Only in-frame clones appear in the TCRdb table, and some are missing; sequencing was by immunoSEQ multiplex PCR. The repertoire holds some 340,000 clones, with about 82% as singletons. Treatment in this sample: about 20 received Ad26.COV2.S at low or high dose, single or two shots; 5 received placebo; per-sample allocation not given. Repertoires come from day 63 after the first vaccine or placebo injection. This CDR3 contains 12 residues. CDR1 is GTSNPN and CDR2 is SVGIG in the germline V gene (reference sequence). The ends were cut back, 4 bases at V and 5 bases at J, with 8 bases in the middle. This receptor was identified in a person between 18 and 65 years old who received the Ad26.COV2.S COVID-19 vaccine or a placebo. The V and J genes are TRBV30 and TRBJ2-2; no firm D call. The source was peripheral blood, collected in a trial of Ad26.COV2.S vaccine versus placebo. The CDR3 DNA reads as TGTGCCTGGACCCCTGGGACCGGGGAGCTGTTTTTT. Translating it yields CAWTPGTGELFF.